The clone carrying this TCR beta chain was seen a few times. The data are from a study of response to subunit inactivated influenza vaccine. Using its own MiXCR run on the RT-PCR reads, TCRdb lists one record per CDR3 protein. The sample contains hundreds of thousands of distinct CDR3 sequences, about 11% of which appear only once. This CDR3 contains 16 residues. Germline V gives CDR1 SGHVS, CDR2 FQNEAQ. V was shortened by 5 bases and J by 6 bases, with 23 bases between the two germline ends. These data were likewise used in another study, on T cells expressing NK-cell markers. That paper adds: The TCR beta cDNA came from 5'RACE template switching with UMIs. Sorted CD3+CD56+NKG2C+, CD3+CD56+NKG2C- and CD3+CD56-NKG2C+ T-cell subsets were beta-chain profiled. Among eight sequenced donors, seven carried HCMV seropositivity while one was seronegative. Of CD8+ T cells, about 1.0-7.5% belonged to dominant NKG2C+ clonotypes in six or seven donors. Leadership of the CD3+CD56-NKG2C+ fraction also belonged to these clonotypes in several donors.

This sequence originates from a man in his fifties or sixties who received an inactivated influenza vaccine. The specimen comprised PBMCs from blood, sampled on the day of vaccination. This chain uses TRBV7-8 with TRBJ2-7, with D tentatively TRBD1 (5 bases). CDR3 nucleotide sequence: TGTGCCAGCAGCCCTCCAGTGGGCAGAGCTAGGGGCGAGCAGTACTTC. Its protein product is CASSPPVGRARGEQYF.